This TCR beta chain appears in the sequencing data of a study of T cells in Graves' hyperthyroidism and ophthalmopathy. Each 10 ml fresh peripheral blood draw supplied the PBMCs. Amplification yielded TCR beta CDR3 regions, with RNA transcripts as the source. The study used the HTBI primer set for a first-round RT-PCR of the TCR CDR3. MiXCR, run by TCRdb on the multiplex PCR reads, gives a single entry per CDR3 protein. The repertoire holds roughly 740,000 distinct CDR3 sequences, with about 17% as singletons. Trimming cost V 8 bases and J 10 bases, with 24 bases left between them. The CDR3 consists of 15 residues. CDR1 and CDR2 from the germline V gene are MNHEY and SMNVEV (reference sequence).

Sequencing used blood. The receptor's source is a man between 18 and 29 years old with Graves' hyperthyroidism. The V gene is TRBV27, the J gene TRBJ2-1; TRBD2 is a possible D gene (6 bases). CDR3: CASLGTASRLGEQFF. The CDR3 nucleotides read TGTGCCAGCCTGGGGACTGCCAGCCGGCTCGGGGAGCAGTTCTTC.